This T cell receptor (beta chain) originates from a study of persistence of HIV-infected CD4 T cells. Trimming left V 6 bases short and J 5 bases short, with 11 bases between. The CDR3 spans 12 residues. This was the immunoSEQ version 4 assay in survey mode. Assay used: immunoSEQ multiplex PCR; TCRdb lists only in-frame clones, some missing. The sample carries about 45,000 clones, over 80% recorded once. Cells were stimulated nonspecifically with anti-CD3/anti-CD28 magnetic beads. Sorting of responding CD4+ T cells relied on upregulated CD40 ligand together with CD69. For at least 4 years, plasma HIV-1 RNA was undetectable (<50 copies/mL). CD8+ T cells were removed from PBMCs prior to stimulation. Notes on this clone: Its antigen is unknown.

This receptor was identified in an adult woman with HIV who was CMV-seropositive. V usage is TRBV12-3 or TRBV12-4 and J usage is TRBJ2-7; D is ambiguous. The sample in question was CD4+ T cells sorted from PBMCs after roughly 17-hour stimulation, obtained from a patient who received antiretroviral therapy. The CDR3 region is CASSPRVHEQYF. CDR3 sequence (DNA): TGTGCCAGCAGCCCAAGGGTCCACGAGCAGTACTTC.